A single sample gave rise to the 32 T cell receptor beta chains below, sequenced in a study of cytomegalovirus exposure and HLA in healthy donors. The primer mix had 60 Vbeta and 13 Jbeta primers. Sequenced by immunoSEQ multiplex PCR; TCRdb stores in-frame clones only, minus some. This table has about 160,000 clones, 84% appearing once. The specimen was PBMCs. All receptors come from a man aged 18 to 35 in good health and CMV-seronegative.

The rearrangement uses TRBV6-5 and TRBJ2-7; 7 bases align to TRBD2. J gave up 3 bases and V 0 bases, and 5 bases lay outside the gene matches. Germline V gene data show CDR1 as MNHEY and CDR2 as SVGAGI. The CDR3 runs to 15 residues. CDR3 residues: CASSYSSRGDYEQYF. CDR3 DNA sequence: TGTGCCAGCAGTTACTCGAGTCGGGGGGACTACGAGCAGTACTTC.

This clone is a singleton in its sample. This chain joins TRBV15 and TRBJ2-3; possibly TRBD2 for D (5 bases). CDR3 length equals 14 residues. Germline V gene data show CDR1 as LNHNV and CDR2 as YYDKDF (reference sequence). V lost 3 bases and J lost 4, with 11 bases in between. CDR3 DNA: TGTGCCACCAGCAGTGAACTAGAGGCAGATACGCAGTATTTT. It encodes CATSSELEADTQYF.

The chain has TRBV10-3 and TRBJ2-7; D uncertain. This CDR3 has 12 amino acids. Trimming took off 4 bases at V and 5 bases at J, with 9 bases between the two ends. Germline CDR1 and CDR2: ENHRY and SYGVKD. The DNA for the CDR3 is TGTGCCATCAGTGCCATAGAGCACGAGCAGTACTTC. The encoded protein is CAISAIEHEQYF.

The chain has TRBV2 and TRBJ1-1; 9 nucleotides agree with TRBD1. This CDR3 has 14 residues. V was clipped by 7 bases and J by 1 base; unmatched bases: 4. Looked up from germline, CDR1 is SNHLY and CDR2 is FYNNEI. CDR3 bases: TGTGCCAGCACCTCACAGGGGGCGAACACTGAAGCTTTCTTT. Translation: CASTSQGANTEAFF.

The CDR3 nucleotides read TGTGCCAGCTCAGCCCGGGACAGGGGGCTCTACGAGCAGTACTTC. This gives the protein CASSARDRGLYEQYF. The chain carries TRBV18 and TRBJ2-7, with 12 bases identical to TRBD1. The CDR3 extends over 15 amino acids. V gave up 5 bases and J gave up 3 bases; unmatched junction bases: 5. Germline V gene sequence: CDR1 KGHSH, CDR2 LQKENI.

This clone appeared a single time. The chain is built from TRBV7-2 and TRBJ2-1, with D unresolved. Germline values: CDR1 SGHTA, CDR2 FQGNSA. V lost 2 bases and J lost 5, with 13 bases in between. CDR3 length equals 15 residues. The CDR3 sequence: CASSLTARSHNEQFF. DNA for the CDR3: TGTGCCAGCAGCTTAACGGCTAGGTCCCACAATGAGCAGTTCTTC.

The V gene is TRBV7-7, the J gene TRBJ2-7, with D possibly being TRBD2 (6 bases). CDR3 size: 13 residues. Trimming removed 1 base at V and 6 bases at J, with 10 bases between. Germline V gene data show CDR1 as SSHAT and CDR2 as FNYEAQ (reference sequence). CDR3 in amino acids: CASSLGGVSEQYF. DNA of the CDR3: TGTGCCAGCAGCTTAGGGGGGGTTTCCGAGCAGTACTTC.

The J gene is TRBJ1-4, the V gene TRBV7-6; D remains unclear. The CDR3 length is 14 residues. Germline V gene lookup returns CDR1 SGHVS and CDR2 FNYEAQ. V was shortened by 3 bases and J by 8 bases, with 13 bases between the two germline ends. The CDR3 region is CASSLGPGGEKLFF. The CDR3 DNA follows: TGTGCCAGCAGCTTGGGCCCGGGAGGGGAAAAACTGTTTTTT.

V usage is TRBV28 and J usage is TRBJ2-7; perhaps TRBD2 as D (6 bases). CDR1 is MDHEN and CDR2 is SYDVKM in the germline V gene. This CDR3 has 14 amino acids. The V gene lost 4 bases and the J gene lost 2 bases, with 12 bases spanning the gap. The CDR3 DNA reads as TGTGCCAGCAGTTCTGATCTAGCGCCCTACGAGCAGTACTTC. Encoded protein: CASSSDLAPYEQYF.

This chain joins TRBV9 and TRBJ1-4; 7 nucleotides match TRBD1. In germline, CDR1 is SGDLS, CDR2 YYNGEE. Germline trimming cut 4 bases from V and 4 bases from J; bases unmatched to any gene: 7. This CDR3 is built from 15 residues. CDR3 coding DNA: TGTGCCAGCAGCCCGGGGGACAGAGTTAATGAAAAACTGTTTTTT. Its protein is CASSPGDRVNEKLFF. Complete variable domain (other parts from reference TRBV9 and TRBJ1-4): DSGVTQTPKHLITATGQRVTLRCSPRSGDLSVYWYQQSLDQGLQFLIQYYNGEERAKGNILERFSAQQFPDLHSELNLSSLELGDSALYFCASSPGDRVNEKLFFGSGTQLSVL.

The chain combines TRBV9 with TRBJ1-2, with TRBD1 matching over 7 bases. This CDR3 is built from 15 residues. V dropped 3 bases and J dropped 2; count of bases not matched to a gene: 7. Germline CDR1 is SGDLS and CDR2 is YYNGEE. The CDR3 bases are TGTGCCAGCAGCGCCGGGACAGCAAAGAACTATGGCTACACCTTC. It yields the protein CASSAGTAKNYGYTF.

The chain joins TRBV5-1 to TRBJ1-2, with 7 bases aligning to TRBD1. Germline CDR1 is SGHRS and CDR2 is YFSETQ. The trim removed 4 bases at V and 6 bases at J, leaving 12 bases unmatched. This CDR3 has 15 amino acids. CDR3: CASSPRDSATDGYTF. CDR3 DNA sequence: TGCGCCAGCAGCCCACGGGACAGCGCGACTGATGGCTACACCTTC.

This clone has a single count. The chain recombines TRBV19 with TRBJ2-5; possibly TRBD2 for D (6 bases). Germline assignment: CDR1 LNHDA and CDR2 SQIVND (reference sequence). The CDR3 consists of 14 residues. V lost 4 bases and J lost 0, with 9 bases in between. CDR3 region: CASSNRENQETQYF. The CDR3 DNA follows: TGTGCCAGTAGTAACCGGGAGAACCAAGAGACCCAGTACTTC. Full variable domain (missing parts from reference TRBV19 and TRBJ2-5): DGGITQSPKYLFRKEGQNVTLSCEQNLNHDAMYWYRQDPGQGLRLIYYSQIVNDFQKGDIAEGYSVSREKKESFPLTVTSAQKNPTAFYLCASSNRENQETQYFGPGTRLLVL.

V gene TRBV7-2 combines with J gene TRBJ2-3; D uncertain. This CDR3 contains 19 residues. V shed 1 base and J shed 4 bases, with 24 bases lying between them. In germline, CDR1 is SGHTA, CDR2 FQGNSA. CDR3 in DNA: TGTGCCAGCAGCTTAGTTCTTACGGCGGAAACCGAGATCGCAGATACGCAGTATTTT. Its protein product is CASSLVLTAETEIADTQYF. The full variable domain, in which reference TRBV7-2 and TRBJ2-3 provide the parts outside the CDR3, is GAGVSQSPSNKVTEKGKDVELRCDPISGHTALYWYRQSLGQGLEFLIYFQGNSAPDKSGLPSDRFSAERTGGSVSTLTIQRTQQEDSAVYLCASSLVLTAETEIADTQYFGPGTRLTVL.

The chain links TRBV5-4 to TRBJ2-5; the D gene is possibly TRBD1 (5 bases). V shed 2 bases and J shed 5 bases, with 10 bases lying between them. Germline V gene sequence: CDR1 SGHNT, CDR2 YYREEE (reference sequence). This CDR3 region has 13 residues. The CDR3 DNA follows: TGTGCCAGCAGCTTCAGGGTAGGGGAGACCCAGTACTTC. This gives the protein CASSFRVGETQYF.

V usage is TRBV19 and J usage is TRBJ1-1; 7 positions agree with TRBD1. V lost 8 bases and J lost 1; bases outside the gene matches: 7. Per the germline V gene, CDR1 is LNHDA and CDR2 is SQIVND (reference sequence). This CDR3 has 14 amino acids. The CDR3 loop reads CASGDSGRNTEAFF. The CDR3 DNA is TGTGCCAGTGGGGACAGCGGGCGGAACACTGAAGCTTTCTTT. Full variable domain (rest looked up from reference TRBV19 and TRBJ1-1): DGGITQSPKYLFRKEGQNVTLSCEQNLNHDAMYWYRQDPGQGLRLIYYSQIVNDFQKGDIAEGYSVSREKKESFPLTVTSAQKNPTAFYLCASGDSGRNTEAFFGQGTRLTVV.

The rearrangement uses TRBV21-1 and TRBJ2-3; the DNA was not used to check the table's D call, TRBD2. TRBV21-1 is a known pseudogene. The CDR3 covers 19 residues. In DNA, the CDR3 is TGTGCCAGCAGCAAAGGAAGGGGGGGGGCAGGACCCAGGTTGGATACGCAGTATTTT. It encodes CASSKGRGGAGPRLDTQYF.

This chain uses TRBV7-6 with TRBJ2-5; 9 bases line up with TRBD1. V lost 5 bases and J lost 5; bases outside the gene matches: 3. The CDR3 is 13 residues long. The germline V gene encodes CDR1 SGHVS and CDR2 FNYEAQ. The CDR3, as DNA: TGTGCCAGCAGCCGGACAGGGGTGGAGACCCAGTACTTC. The encoded protein is CASSRTGVETQYF.

The chain carries TRBV6-5 and TRBJ2-2; 10 bases are shared with TRBD2. J lost 4 bases, V lost 0 bases, and 2 bases had no gene match. This CDR3 has 16 amino acids. Germline V lookup: CDR1 MNHEY, CDR2 SVGAGI. CDR3 amino acids: CASSYSSGRATGELFF. The CDR3 bases are TGTGCCAGCAGTTACTCGAGCGGGAGGGCCACCGGGGAGCTGTTTTTT.

This chain joins TRBV19 and TRBJ1-4; unclear D gene. This CDR3 contains 16 residues. The V gene lost 3 bases and the J gene lost 2 bases, with 13 bases spanning the gap. Per the germline V gene, CDR1 is LNHDA and CDR2 is SQIVND (reference sequence). The CDR3 nucleotides are TGTGCCAGTAGTATGGGGAGGGCTGGCACTAATGAAAAACTGTTTTTT. This gives the protein CASSMGRAGTNEKLFF.

This clone occurred once. The rearrangement joins TRBV6-5 to TRBJ1-2; D remains unclear. The CDR3 length is 15 residues. V was clipped by 0 bases and J by 4 bases, with 12 bases between them. Germline V CDR1 and CDR2: MNHEY, SVGAGI. CDR3: CASSYSADALYGYTF. The CDR3 bases are TGTGCCAGCAGTTACTCGGCGGATGCCCTCTATGGCTACACCTTC.

Only a few counts were recorded for this clone. The rearrangement links TRBV4-1 to TRBJ2-1; 12 nucleotides align to TRBD2. The junction had 9 bases not matched to a gene; V was cut back by 1 base and J by 5 bases. Germline assignment: CDR1 MGHRA and CDR2 YSYEKL. The CDR3 contains 18 residues. The DNA for the CDR3 is TGCGCCAGCAGCCAAGTTTTCAGGGCTAGCGGGAGGGACAATGAGCAGTTCTTC. Amino acid sequence: CASSQVFRASGRDNEQFF.

This clone was seen once. The chain has TRBV18 and TRBJ1-2; TRBD1 might be the D (5 bases). CDR1 is KGHSH, CDR2 LQKENI, per germline. The CDR3 has 17 amino acids. Trimming shortened V by 2 bases and J by 0 bases, and 16 bases separated the two germline ends. The CDR3 DNA reads as TGTGCCAGCTCACCAAGGCAGCGGGGCCGCTCTAACTATGGCTACACCTTC. This sequence encodes CASSPRQRGRSNYGYTF.

This CDR3 is CASSGGGGEQYF. CDR3 DNA: TGTGCCAGCAGTGGAGGGGGGGGCGAGCAGTACTTC. The chain uses TRBV2 and TRBJ2-7; a possible D gene is TRBD2 (7 bases). CDR1 is SNHLY and CDR2 is FYNNEI in the germline V gene. Trimming took 4 bases from V and 6 from J, leaving 10 bases between them. This CDR3 is built from 12 residues.

CDR3 DNA: TGCGCCAGCAGCCCGGACAGAGCCTACGAGCAGTACTTC. Translating it yields CASSPDRAYEQYF. This chain links TRBV5-1 with TRBJ2-7; D is perhaps TRBD1 (6 bases). Trimming took 4 bases from V and 2 from J, leaving 10 bases between them. The germline gives CDR1 SGHRS, CDR2 YFSETQ. The CDR3 runs 13 residues.

This chain uses TRBV10-3 with TRBJ1-1; D is undetermined. Germline V lookup: CDR1 ENHRY, CDR2 SYGVKD. The germline V and J ends were trimmed by 5 bases and 0 bases, with 13 bases remaining between them. CDR3 length: 15 residues. The CDR3: CAISSSIVMNTEAFF. In DNA, the CDR3 is TGTGCCATCAGTTCTTCGATAGTCATGAACACTGAAGCTTTCTTT.

The chain employs TRBV4-1 and TRBJ2-7; a possible D gene is TRBD2 (6 bases). V was clipped by 0 bases and J by 0 bases, with 9 bases between them. Germline-derived CDR1 and CDR2 are MGHRA and YSYEKL. CDR3 size: 15 residues. CDR3 loop: CASSQDTGDSYEQYF. CDR3 sequence (DNA): TGCGCCAGCAGCCAAGATACGGGGGACTCCTACGAGCAGTACTTC.

This chain's CDR3 is CASSEGAGTGELFF. The CDR3, as DNA: TGCGCCAGCAGCGAGGGGGCAGGTACCGGGGAGCTGTTTTTT. The chain links TRBV5-1 to TRBJ2-2, with 7 bases that match TRBD1. The V and J ends lost 4 bases and 5 bases, in that order; junction bases with no gene match: 5. There are 14 residues in the CDR3. Germline-derived CDR1 and CDR2 are SGHRS and YFSETQ.

The chain combines TRBV6-5 with TRBJ2-1, with D maybe TRBD2 (6 bases). The CDR3 is 13 amino acids. Trimming cost V 6 bases and J 9 bases, with 15 bases left between them. Germline CDR1 is MNHEY and CDR2 is SVGAGI. CDR3 nucleotide sequence: TGTGCCAGCAGCCGGGGACTGAACAGTGAGCAGTTCTTC. This codes for CASSRGLNSEQFF.

The J gene is TRBJ2-7, the V gene TRBV7-8; tentative D call: TRBD1 (5 bases). The CDR3 length is 13 residues. CDR1 SGHVS and CDR2 FQNEAQ come from the germline V gene. Trimming stripped 0 bases from V and 2 bases from J, with 5 bases between. CDR3: CASSLARAYEQYF. The CDR3 nucleotides are TGTGCCAGCAGCTTAGCCAGGGCCTACGAGCAGTACTTC. The whole variable domain, remainder taken from reference TRBV7-8 and TRBJ2-7, is GAGVSQSPRYKVAKRGQDVALRCDPISGHVSLFWYQQALGQGPEFLTYFQNEAQLDKSGLPSDRFFAERPEGSVSTLKIQRTQQEDSAVYLCASSLARAYEQYFGPGTRLTVT.

The chain carries TRBV28 and TRBJ1-2, with D unresolved. The CDR3 spans 12 residues. The germline gives CDR1 MDHEN, CDR2 SYDVKM. V lost 6 bases, J lost 4 bases, and 9 bases lay in between. The CDR3 sequence: CASSLPGYGYTF. The CDR3 nucleotides read TGTGCCAGCAGCTTACCCGGCTATGGCTACACCTTC.

This chain connects TRBV6-5 to TRBJ1-5, with D possibly being TRBD1 (6 bases). There are 15 residues in the CDR3. The V gene lost 6 bases and the J gene lost 0 bases, with 12 bases spanning the gap. CDR1 is MNHEY and CDR2 is SVGAGI in the germline V gene. CDR3 coding DNA: TGTGCCAGCAGATCCCAGGGGTATAGCAATCAGCCCCAGCATTTT. Its protein is CASRSQGYSNQPQHF.